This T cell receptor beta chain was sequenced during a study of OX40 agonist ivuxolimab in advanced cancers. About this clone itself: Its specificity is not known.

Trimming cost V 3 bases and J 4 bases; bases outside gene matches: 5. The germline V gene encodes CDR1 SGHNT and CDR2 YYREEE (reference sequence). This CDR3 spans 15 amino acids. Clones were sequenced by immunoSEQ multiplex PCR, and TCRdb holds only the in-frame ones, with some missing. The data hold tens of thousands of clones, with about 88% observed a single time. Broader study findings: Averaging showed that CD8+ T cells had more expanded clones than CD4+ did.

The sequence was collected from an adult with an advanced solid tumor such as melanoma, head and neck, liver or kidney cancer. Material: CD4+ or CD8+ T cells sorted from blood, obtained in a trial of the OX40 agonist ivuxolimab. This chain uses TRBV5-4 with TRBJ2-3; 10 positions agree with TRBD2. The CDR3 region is CASSSQRGGPDTQYF. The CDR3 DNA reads TGTGCCAGCAGCTCCCAGCGGGGGGGCCCAGATACGCAGTATTTT.